This T cell receptor beta chain was captured by sequencing in a study of regulatory T cells in long-lasting Graves disease. Study findings and constraints: Favoring TRBV28, TRBJ1-2 and TRBJ2-5 was a feature seen in persistent disease. Analysis covered peripheral blood alone, not thyroid tissue.

Time point given: persistent/refractory GD, antithyroid drugs over 5 years with positive TRAb. RNA extracted from PBMCs served as the sequencing template. One endocrinology department in Xi'an, China, was where patients came from. Sequencing libraries for TCR beta were prepared with iRepertoire HTBI primers and Arm-PCR of CDR3 regions. As processed by the authors: The study identified 50 to 70 TRBV and 11 to 15 TRBJ segments across samples. TCRdb re-derived calls from the multiplex PCR reads in MiXCR, one entry per CDR3 protein. The V and J calls follow TCRdb's processing rather than the paper's. The top ten hold approximately 28% of the sample, which has 360,000 or so distinct CDR3 sequences, roughly 23% seen once. About this clonotype itself: Its antigen remains unknown.

Trimming pared 4 bases from V and 5 bases from J, leaving 22 bases between. Germline V gene lookup returns CDR1 SGHRS and CDR2 YFSETQ. The CDR3 is 16 amino acids. Sequenced here: peripheral blood mononuclear cells (PBMCs), sampled when the disease was refractory, from a patient treated with antithyroid drugs. This chain joins TRBV5-1 and TRBJ2-7; D is ambiguous. The receptor was derived from a woman in her thirties or forties with Graves disease. Here the CDR3 reads CASSRFVQTLWDEQYF. The CDR3 nucleotides are TGCGCCAGCAGCAGGTTTGTACAGACCCTCTGGGACGAGCAGTACTTC. Complete variable domain (other parts from reference TRBV5-1 and TRBJ2-7): KAGVTQTPRYLIKTRGQQVTLSCSPISGHRSVSWYQQTPGQGLQFLFEYFSETQRNKGNFPGRFSGRQFSNSRSEMNVSTLELGDSALYLCASSRFVQTLWDEQYFGPGTRLTVT.